The sequence of this T cell receptor beta chain was determined in a study of blood T cell repertoires in COVID-19. Study as a whole: Sites in the United States, Italy and Spain provided acute and convalescent COVID-19 samples.

This CDR3 contains 14 residues. Trimming at V came to 5 bases and at J to 8 bases, leaving 11 bases not matched to a gene. Looked up from germline, CDR1 is MNHEY and CDR2 is SMNVEV (reference sequence). In terms of age and location, participants ranged from roughly 18 to 95 years and lived in 24 US areas. Participants' reported clinical history set cohort assignment. Per the original data handling: Estimation of nucleated cell counts relied on the amplification of reference gene primers. TCRdb's table, derived via immunoSEQ multiplex PCR, lists solely in-frame clones and lacks some. Clonal size and the V and J genes are those of that table, whereas D and trimming came from the DNA. The data contain roughly 200,000 clones, 85% to 90% of them singletons.

Input material: PBMCs or T cells enriched from blood (not recorded which). The V and J genes are TRBV27 and TRBJ1-2, with 7 bases fitting TRBD1. This receptor was taken from a woman between 40 and 50 years old with acute COVID-19. CDR3 in amino acids: CASSPQTGMGGYTF. CDR3 bases: TGTGCCAGCAGTCCCCAGACAGGGATGGGGGGCTACACCTTC.